Presented here are 2 T cell receptor beta chains from one specimen sequenced in a study of T cells in Graves' hyperthyroidism and ophthalmopathy. Researchers amplified the TCR beta CDR3 regions from RNA transcripts. When the TCR CDR3 underwent first-round RT-PCR, the HTBI primer set was used. One entry per CDR3 protein results from TCRdb running MiXCR on the multiplex PCR reads. The sample holds about 740,000 distinct CDR3 sequences, roughly 15% seen once. What was sequenced was blood. These receptors were collected from a woman in her late teens or twenties with Graves' hyperthyroidism.

The sample holds a few counts of this clonotype. This sequence joins TRBV19 and TRBJ2-7; D tentatively reads TRBD1 or TRBD2 (5 bases each). Trimming cost V 9 bases and J 7 bases, with 22 bases left between them. The CDR3 runs 14 residues. Per germline, CDR1 LNHDA and CDR2 SQIVND (reference sequence). The CDR3 nucleotides are TGTGCCAGCAGCCTCCGGGGCCCGCCGGGGGAGCAGTACTTC. Its protein product is CASSLRGPPGEQYF.

This clonotype was observed at least ten times. The chain joins TRBV6-1 to TRBJ2-7; TRBD2 might be the D (6 bases). In germline, CDR1 is MNHNS, CDR2 SASEGT. This CDR3 spans 15 amino acids. V was cut by 4 bases and J by 2 bases, with 15 bases left in between. The CDR3 DNA sequence: TGTGCCAGCAGTGGGACCGGGACTTCGACCTACGAGCAGTACTTC. Its translation: CASSGTGTSTYEQYF.